The next 28 T cell receptor beta chains were all read from a single sample in a study of shared clonotypes between healthy human individuals. Profiling relied on immunoSEQ multiplex PCR, and the TCRdb table lists in-frame clones only, not all of them. The sample has over a million clones, roughly 96% seen once. Input material: naive CD4+ T cells sorted from blood. This sample's subset: CD45RA+ positively selected. These receptors were obtained from a man aged 25-45 years in good health.

V is TRBV9 and J is TRBJ2-1; 7 bases map to TRBD2. The germline V gene has CDR1 SGDLS and CDR2 YYNGEE. V shed 3 bases, J shed 5 bases, and the junction held 8 bases outside the gene matches. The CDR3 loop spans 15 amino acids. CDR3 in DNA: TGTGCCAGCAGCGCAGAGCCTCTAGCGGACAATGAGCAGTTCTTC. Translating gives CASSAEPLADNEQFF.

This sequence joins TRBV28 and TRBJ2-7; 11 nucleotides agree with TRBD1. The CDR3 runs to 15 residues. Germline values: CDR1 MDHEN, CDR2 SYDVKM. J lost 2 bases, V lost 3 bases, and 3 bases had no gene match. CDR3 nucleotides: TGTGCCAGCAGTTTGGGGACAGGGGGAACCTACGAGCAGTACTTC. As protein: CASSLGTGGTYEQYF.

A note on this clone: The junction does not match germline at one end; this may be a read error. Other nucleotide sequences in the sample specify the same CDR3. The chain employs TRBV7-7 and TRBJ2-2; no definite D call. Germline-derived CDR1 and CDR2 are SSHAT and FNYEAQ (reference sequence). This CDR3 region has 12 residues. The DNA for the CDR3 is TGTGCTAGCAGCTTAGGCACCGGGGAGCTGTTTTTT. It yields the protein CASSLGTGELFF. Looking up the rest from reference TRBV7-7 and TRBJ2-2 gives the full variable domain: GAGVSQSPRYKVTKRGQDVTLRCDPISSHATLYWYQQALGQGPEFLTYFNYEAQPDKSGLPSDRFSAERPEGSISTLTIQRTEQRDSAMYRCASSLGTGELFFGEGSRLTVL.

V is TRBV7-2 and J is TRBJ1-1; the D gene is possibly TRBD1 (6 bases). Germline assignment: CDR1 SGHTA and CDR2 FQGNSA. CDR3 length: 12 amino acids. V lost 5 bases and J lost 6, with 10 bases in between. The CDR3 region is CASSPRQAEAFF. In DNA, the CDR3 is TGTGCCAGCAGCCCTCGACAGGCTGAAGCTTTCTTT.

The CDR3 bases are TGTGCCAGCAGCTTGGTTGTACCCGGGGAGCAGTACTTC. It is translated as CASSLVVPGEQYF. The chain recombines TRBV5-6 with TRBJ2-7, with D hard to call. The germline CDR1 and CDR2 sequences are SGHDT and YYEEEE. V was shortened by 0 bases and J by 7 bases, with 11 bases between the two germline ends. This CDR3 is built from 13 residues. Drawing the rest from reference TRBV5-6 and TRBJ2-7, the complete variable domain is DAGVTQSPTHLIKTRGQQVTLRCSPKSGHDTVSWYQQALGQGPQFIFQYYEEEERQRGNFPDRFSGHQFPNYSSELNVNALLLGDSALYLCASSLVVPGEQYFGPGTRLTVT.

This sequence joins TRBV7-2 and TRBJ2-1; D is perhaps TRBD2 (5 bases). The CDR3 covers 15 residues. CDR1 is SGHTA, CDR2 FQGNSA, per germline. Trimming shortened V by 2 bases and J by 6 bases, and 14 bases separated the two germline ends. The CDR3 here is CASSLRTGFGNEQFF. DNA for the CDR3: TGTGCCAGCAGCTTAAGGACGGGATTTGGCAATGAGCAGTTCTTC.

For this clone: A read error may produce the germline difference seen at one junction end. The chain joins TRBV5-1 to TRBJ2-1; 13 positions agree with TRBD2. The CDR3 runs 15 residues. Germline-derived CDR1 and CDR2 are SGHRS and YFSETQ. In DNA form, the CDR3 reads TGCGCCAGCAGCTTATCACCGGGACTAGCGGGATCAGTGGTCTTC. It yields the protein CASSLSPGLAGSVVF.

This clone showed up just once. The genes are TRBV7-6 and TRBJ2-2; D might be TRBD2 (5 bases). The CDR3 runs to 16 residues. V dropped 3 bases and J dropped 6 bases, with 17 bases sitting between them. The germline V gene has CDR1 SGHVS and CDR2 FNYEAQ. CDR3 sequence (DNA): TGTGCCAGCAGCTTTGACGGGATATCGGGCCCCGGGGAGCTGTTTTTT. Translation: CASSFDGISGPGELFF.

The gene calls are TRBV5-1 and TRBJ1-2; 10 bases align to TRBD1. The CDR3 is 13 amino acids. J was trimmed by 6 bases and V by 4 bases; bases with no gene match: 3. CDR1 and CDR2 (germline): SGHRS, YFSETQ. In nucleotides, the CDR3 is TGCGCCAGCAGCCCAGGGACAGGGGATGGCTACACCTTC. As protein: CASSPGTGDGYTF.

The genes are TRBV7-9 and TRBJ2-6; 8 bases map to TRBD2. Looked up from germline, CDR1 is SEHNR and CDR2 is FQNEAQ (reference sequence). CDR3 length: 16 residues. After removal of 1 base from V and 3 bases from J, the junction contained 2 bases not matched to a gene. The CDR3 bases are TGTGCCAGCAGCTTAGGGACTAGCTTTGGGGCCAACGTCCTGACTTTC. It codes for CASSLGTSFGANVLTF.

The J gene is TRBJ1-1, the V gene TRBV18; the D is unclear. Germline CDR1 KGHSH, CDR2 LQKENI. Trimming took 2 bases from V and 11 from J, leaving 15 bases between them. This CDR3 comprises 13 residues. The CDR3, as DNA: TGTGCCAGCTCACCAGCCAGCACCTCTTTGGCTTTCTTT. Translating gives CASSPASTSLAFF. The complete variable domain, with remaining parts taken from reference TRBV18 and TRBJ1-1, reads NAGVMQNPRHLVRRRGQEARLRCSPMKGHSHVYWYRQLPEEGLKFMVYLQKENIIDESGMPKERFSAEFPKEGPSILRIQQVVRGDSAAYFCASSPASTSLAFFGQGTRLTVV.

V usage is TRBV5-5 and J usage is TRBJ2-5, with D possibly being TRBD2 (5 bases). This CDR3 is 15 amino acids long. V was trimmed by 4 bases and J by 7 bases, leaving 20 bases between them. In germline, CDR1 is SGHKS, CDR2 YYEKEE (reference sequence). CDR3 region: CASSNGLARTGTQYF. The CDR3 DNA reads TGTGCCAGCAGCAACGGACTGGCCCGGACTGGGACCCAGTACTTC.

V is TRBV28 and J is TRBJ2-5, with 8 bases identical to TRBD1. Germline values: CDR1 MDHEN, CDR2 SYDVKM. The CDR3 covers 18 residues. Germline trimming cut 3 bases from V and 5 bases from J; bases unmatched to any gene: 17. The CDR3 here is CASSFIPQGAYRSETQYF. In nucleotides, the CDR3 is TGTGCCAGCAGTTTTATCCCCCAGGGGGCCTATAGGTCGGAGACCCAGTACTTC.

The chain is built from TRBV20-1 and TRBJ2-7; D not certain. Trimming took 2 bases from V and 13 from J, leaving 15 bases between them. Germline CDR1 is DFQATT and CDR2 is SNEGSKA (reference sequence). This CDR3 contains 11 residues. In DNA, the CDR3 is TGCAGTGCTAGATTCGGGTCGACTCAATACTTC. It specifies CSARFGSTQYF.

This clone was seen once. The J gene is TRBJ1-1, the V gene TRBV19; 8 positions agree with TRBD1. Trimming removed 6 bases from V and 1 base from J; junction bases left unmatched: 10. Germline V lookup: CDR1 LNHDA, CDR2 SQIVND (reference sequence). The CDR3 covers 16 residues. The CDR3 is CASRRDQDRANTEAFF. CDR3 DNA sequence: TGTGCCAGTAGGCGAGATCAGGACAGGGCGAACACTGAAGCTTTCTTT.

The chain uses TRBV12-5 and TRBJ2-3; D is unclear. The CDR3 is made up of 12 amino acids. Trimming removed 1 base from V and 6 bases from J, with 5 bases in between. The germline gives CDR1 LGHNT, CDR2 FRNRAP. Here the CDR3 reads CASGLEEDTQYF. The CDR3 nucleotides read TGTGCTAGTGGTTTGGAGGAGGATACGCAGTATTTT.

The chain combines TRBV13 with TRBJ2-1; 8 bases are a match to TRBD2. The CDR3 is 16 amino acids. After removal of 5 bases from V and 2 bases from J, the junction contained 8 bases not matched to a gene. CDR1 is PRHDT and CDR2 is FYEKMQ in the germline V gene (reference sequence). CDR3 DNA sequence: TGTGCCAGCAGCCTCTTGGGACTAGGTCCCTACAATGAGCAGTTCTTC. Its translation is CASSLLGLGPYNEQFF.

The chain joins TRBV5-1 to TRBJ2-1, with D maybe TRBD1 (6 bases). The germline gives CDR1 SGHRS, CDR2 YFSETQ. CDR3 length: 14 residues. V shed 6 bases and J shed 5 bases, with 15 bases lying between them. CDR3 DNA: TGCGCCAGCAAGGGGACACTAGAAAACAATGAGCAGTTCTTC. This translates into CASKGTLENNEQFF.

The V gene is TRBV6-6, the J gene TRBJ2-1; possibly TRBD1 for D (6 bases). The V and J ends lost 8 bases and 3 bases respectively, with 11 bases between them. The CDR3 contains 13 residues. The germline V gene has CDR1 MNHNY and CDR2 SVGAGI (reference sequence). The DNA of the CDR3 is TGTGCCAGCGGGGGCCTACTCTACAATGAGCAGTTCTTC. This codes for CASGGLLYNEQFF.

The count of this clone is one. The J gene is TRBJ2-4, the V gene TRBV15; D remains ambiguous. Looked up from germline, CDR1 is LNHNV and CDR2 is YYDKDF (reference sequence). The germline V and J ends were trimmed by 4 bases and 4 bases, with 8 bases remaining between them. The CDR3 extends over 13 amino acids. The CDR3 DNA reads TGTGCCACCAGCATGACCGGGAAAAACATTCAGTACTTC. This codes for CATSMTGKNIQYF. Full variable domain (outside the CDR3, taken from reference TRBV15 and TRBJ2-4): DAMVIQNPRYQVTQFGKPVTLSCSQTLNHNVMYWYQQKSSQAPKLLFHYYDKDFNNEADTPDNFQSRRPNTSFCFLDIRSPGLGDTAMYLCATSMTGKNIQYFGAGTRLSVL.

The chain is built from TRBV6-1 and TRBJ1-5; 10 bases are a match to TRBD1. The CDR3 length is 13 residues. The germline V gene has CDR1 MNHNS and CDR2 SASEGT. V shed 10 bases and J 3 bases; nucleotides not matched to a gene: 3. In nucleotides, the CDR3 is TGTGCCAAGGGACAGGGGAACAATCAGCCCCAGCATTTT. Translation gives CAKGQGNNQPQHF.

V is TRBV4-1 and J is TRBJ2-1; 7 bases agree with TRBD1. Unmatched junction bases numbered 6, after V lost 4 bases and J lost 3 bases. Germline V gene lookup returns CDR1 MGHRA and CDR2 YSYEKL. The CDR3 spans 15 residues. The CDR3 spells CASSPRTGHYNEQFF. DNA of the CDR3: TGCGCCAGCAGCCCGAGGACAGGCCACTACAATGAGCAGTTCTTC.

This chain uses TRBV2 with TRBJ2-1; 15 nucleotides match TRBD2. CDR1 is SNHLY, CDR2 FYNNEI, per germline. The CDR3 contains 15 residues. The J segment lost 10 bases and the V segment lost 2 bases, leaving 3 bases of the junction unmatched. CDR3 sequence reads: CASSESGLAGGEQFF. The CDR3 DNA follows: TGTGCCAGCAGTGAATCGGGACTAGCGGGAGGCGAGCAGTTCTTC. Together with reference TRBV2 and TRBJ2-1, the CDR3 gives the full variable domain: EPEVTQTPSHQVTQMGQEVILRCVPISNHLYFYWYRQILGQKVEFLVSFYNNEISEKSEIFDDQFSVERPDGSNFTLKIRSTKLEDSAMYFCASSESGLAGGEQFFGPGTRLTVL.

The CDR3 DNA follows: TGTGCCAGCTCAGCTAGCGGGCGGTACAATGAGCAGTTCTTC. As protein: CASSASGRYNEQFF. The gene calls are TRBV18 and TRBJ2-1; the match to TRBD2 covers 8 bases. Trimming at V came to 5 bases and at J to 4 bases, leaving 4 bases not matched to a gene. Germline V CDR1 and CDR2: KGHSH, LQKENI. The CDR3 totals 14 residues.

The rearrangement joins TRBV5-8 to TRBJ2-7; 7 bases line up with TRBD2. Unmatched junction bases numbered 8, after V lost 0 bases and J lost 2 bases. This CDR3 comprises 16 residues. The germline V gene encodes CDR1 SGHTS and CDR2 YDEGEE. Written as DNA, the CDR3 is TGTGCCAGCAGCTTGGCTACGGCTAGCGGAGCCTACGAGCAGTACTTC. Translation gives CASSLATASGAYEQYF.

This chain joins TRBV10-1 and TRBJ2-2; the D is unclear. Germline loops: CDR1 WNHNN, CDR2 SYGVQD (reference sequence). The CDR3 covers 14 residues. V lost 6 bases and J 4 bases, leaving 12 bases between the germline ends. The CDR3 DNA is TGCGCCAGCAGCTTACGGGCCAGCACCGGGGAGCTGTTTTTT. Translating gives CASSLRASTGELFF.

The CDR3 here is CASSYRRPYEQYF. CDR3 DNA: TGTGCCAGCAGTTACAGGCGCCCCTACGAGCAGTACTTC. This chain uses TRBV27 with TRBJ2-7, with a tentative D call TRBD1 (5 bases). Germline CDR1 and CDR2: MNHEY and SMNVEV (reference sequence). With 4 bases removed from V and 2 bases from J, the gap between germline ends came to 9 bases. This CDR3 region has 13 residues.

This clone was counted a single time. V and J are TRBV29-1 and TRBJ2-1; tentatively, D is TRBD1 (5 bases). The CDR3 runs 14 residues. V lost 3 bases to trimming and J lost 3 bases, with 12 bases between them. Per germline, CDR1 SQVTM and CDR2 ANQGSEA. The CDR3 DNA follows: TGCAGCGTTGAGGAGTTAGACAGCTACAATGAGCAGTTCTTC. It translates to CSVEELDSYNEQFF.